Shown below are 30 T cell receptor beta chains from a single sample sequenced in a study of T-cell reconstitution after alpha-beta-depleted transplantation in children. Study-level results: T-cell counts and diversity were attributed mostly to newly produced T cells one year after transplant.

Library preparation (for TCRbeta) was performed with unique molecular identifiers. TCRdb processed the PCR reads anew with MiXCR; each CDR3 protein has one entry. The table lists around 300,000 distinct CDR3 sequences, nearly 8% of them singletons. Their antigen targets remain unknown. The sample in question was peripheral blood, obtained 360 days after TCRalphabeta/CD19-depleted stem cell transplant. Source of these receptors: a female patient between 2 and 10 years old who had a stem cell transplant for Fanconi anemia, so the T cells may come from the graft donor.

This clonotype was picked up a small number of times. This chain links TRBV20-1 with TRBJ1-2; 7 bases map to TRBD1. V lost 3 bases, J lost 1 base, and 2 bases stayed unmatched. Germline CDR1 DFQATT, CDR2 SNEGSKA (reference sequence). The CDR3 covers 13 residues. The CDR3 here is CSASGDSNYGYTF. Here the CDR3 DNA reads TGCAGTGCTAGTGGGGACAGTAACTATGGCTACACCTTC.

This clonotype was picked up many times. The chain joins TRBV5-1 to TRBJ2-7; the match to TRBD2 covers 9 bases. The junction had 1 base not matched to a gene; V was cut back by 4 bases and J by 2 bases. CDR1 SGHRS and CDR2 YFSETQ come from the germline V gene. The CDR3 is made up of 13 amino acids. The CDR3: CASSPSGTYEQYF. The CDR3 coding sequence is TGCGCCAGCAGCCCTAGCGGGACCTACGAGCAGTACTTC.

This clonotype was seen only a few times. The chain joins TRBV20-1 to TRBJ2-1; perhaps TRBD2 as D (5 bases). Germline V gene lookup returns CDR1 DFQATT and CDR2 SNEGSKA (reference sequence). This CDR3 is built from 19 residues. Deletions cut 0 bases from V and 1 base from J, with 22 bases between. The CDR3 is CSARDPPGNGRGSYNEQFF. CDR3 nucleotide sequence: TGCAGTGCTAGAGATCCCCCGGGGAACGGACGTGGTTCCTACAATGAGCAGTTCTTC.

This clonotype was seen ten or more times. The chain uses TRBV12-3 or TRBV12-4 and TRBJ2-1; 8 bases align to TRBD2. J gave up 9 bases and V 6 bases, and 10 bases lay outside the gene matches. The CDR3 loop spans 14 amino acids. CDR3 sequence (DNA): TGTGCCAGCAGCCCCAAGACTAGCGAACGTGAGCAGTTCTTC. Residues: CASSPKTSEREQFF.

The sample holds many counts of this clonotype. The chain combines TRBV11-2 with TRBJ2-7; 7 positions match TRBD1. This CDR3 comprises 17 residues. Unmatched junction bases numbered 10, after V lost 0 bases and J lost 2 bases. Germline V lookup: CDR1 SGHAT, CDR2 FQNNGV. The DNA of the CDR3 is TGTGCCAGCAGCTTAGATTGGTCGAATACAGGGGCCTACGAGCAGTACTTC. Translation gives CASSLDWSNTGAYEQYF.

J is TRBJ2-7 and V is TRBV6-2 or TRBV6-3; D is possibly TRBD1 (6 bases). V was pared by 5 bases and J by 1 base, with 15 bases between. The CDR3 sequence is 15 residues long. Germline assignment: CDR1 MNHEY and CDR2 SVGEGT. As DNA, the CDR3 is TGTGCCAGCAGTACACAGGGTTTCGGGTCCTACGAGCAGTACGTC. Translation gives CASSTQGFGSYEQYV.

In this sample, this clonotype turned up a few times. The chain couples TRBV4-3 to TRBJ2-3; 7 nucleotides match TRBD2. Germline CDR1 is LGHNA and CDR2 is YSLEER. The CDR3 extends over 17 amino acids. V lost 4 bases to trimming and J lost 2 bases; unmatched junction nucleotides: 12. The CDR3 DNA follows: TGCGCCAGCAGCCTAGGCCCCCAGCGGGGCCCCACAGATACGCAGTATTTT. This encodes CASSLGPQRGPTDTQYF.

This clonotype was observed a handful of times. The chain recombines TRBV4-2 with TRBJ1-1; TRBD1 might be the D (5 bases). V dropped 4 bases and J dropped 0 bases, with 15 bases sitting between them. The CDR3 consists of 16 residues. Per the germline V gene, CDR1 is LGHNA and CDR2 is YNFKEQ. The CDR3 region is CASSPWTRTLNTEAFF. CDR3 DNA: TGTGCCAGCAGCCCATGGACACGGACCTTGAACACTGAAGCTTTCTTT.

In its sample, this clonotype was seen a few times. The chain links TRBV6-5 to TRBJ2-7; 9 bases fit TRBD1. The CDR3 spans 14 residues. Germline loops: CDR1 MNHEY, CDR2 SVGAGI. Unmatched junction bases numbered 6, after V lost 6 bases and J lost 3 bases. CDR3 DNA: TGTGCCAGCAGATTCGGACAGGGGATCTACGAGCAGTACTTC. It encodes CASRFGQGIYEQYF.

The CDR3 sequence: CASSVSGVPNTEAFF. The CDR3, as DNA: TGTGCCAGCAGCGTCTCAGGGGTCCCGAACACTGAAGCTTTCTTT. The chain carries TRBV9 and TRBJ1-1; a weak D match, TRBD1 (6 bases). The CDR3 has 15 amino acids. Germline CDR1 SGDLS, CDR2 YYNGEE. V lost 2 bases, J lost 1 base, and 12 bases lay in between.

This clonotype occurred many times. This sequence joins TRBV7-3 and TRBJ2-2; no definite D call. The CDR3 runs 14 residues. With 5 bases removed from V and 4 bases from J, the gap between germline ends came to 11 bases. CDR1 and CDR2 (germline): SGHTA, FQGTGA. DNA for the CDR3: TGTGCCAGCAGCCTCCTCCCTAGCACCGGGGAGCTGTTTTTT. Protein product: CASSLLPSTGELFF. The variable domain in full, with the rest retrieved from reference TRBV7-3 and TRBJ2-2, is GAGVSQTPSNKVTEKGKYVELRCDPISGHTALYWYRQSLGQGPEFLIYFQGTGAADDSGLPNDRFFAVRPEGSVSTLKIQRTERGDSAVYLCASSLLPSTGELFFGEGSRLTVL.

This clonotype was counted between two and nine times. This rearrangement joins TRBV28 to TRBJ2-5, with 12 nucleotides matching TRBD2. J was trimmed by 7 bases and V by 3 bases; bases with no gene match: 6. CDR1 and CDR2 from the germline V gene are MDHEN and SYDVKM. The CDR3 extends over 15 amino acids. The CDR3 DNA sequence: TGTGCCAGCAGTTTCGCTAGCGGGGGGGCCGTGACCCAGTACTTC. Its protein is CASSFASGGAVTQYF. The whole variable domain, filled in from reference TRBV28 and TRBJ2-5, reads DVKVTQSSRYLVKRTGEKVFLECVQDMDHENMFWYRQDPGLGLRLIYFSYDVKMKEKGDIPEGYSVSREKKERFSLILESASTNQTSMYLCASSFASGGAVTQYFGPGTRLLVL.

This clonotype was seen a handful of times. This sequence joins TRBV9 and TRBJ1-2; D gene uncertain. Per the germline V gene, CDR1 is SGDLS and CDR2 is YYNGEE. The CDR3 is 13 residues long. Deletions cut 0 bases from V and 7 bases from J, with 10 bases between. CDR3 sequence: CASSVGLYGGYTF. In DNA, the CDR3 is TGTGCCAGCAGCGTAGGGCTATACGGTGGCTACACCTTC.

This clonotype has a count of ten or more. The chain uses TRBV6-5 and TRBJ2-7, with TRBD2 matching 10 bases. CDR1 is MNHEY and CDR2 is SVGAGI in the germline V gene. The J segment lost 3 bases and the V segment lost 2 bases, leaving 7 bases of the junction unmatched. This CDR3 region has 16 residues. The CDR3 coding sequence is TGTGCCAGCAGTTACCCCACCGGGACTAGCGTCTACGAGCAGTACTTC. Protein sequence: CASSYPTGTSVYEQYF.

This clonotype was counted a few times. V gene TRBV28 combines with J gene TRBJ2-1, with 8 bases fitting TRBD2. Germline trimming cut 2 bases from V and 2 bases from J; bases unmatched to any gene: 5. The CDR3 runs to 16 residues. Germline V gives CDR1 MDHEN, CDR2 SYDVKM. CDR3 bases: TGTGCCAGCAGTTTAATTTCGGGAGGGCCCTACAATGAGCAGTTCTTC. Protein: CASSLISGGPYNEQFF.

This chain connects TRBV10-3 to TRBJ1-4; TRBD1 aligns across 7 bases. The trim removed 10 bases at V and 5 bases at J, leaving 13 bases unmatched. CDR1 is ENHRY, CDR2 SYGVKD, per germline. The CDR3 length is 15 residues. This chain's CDR3 is CANSAAGRGNEKLFF. The DNA for the CDR3 is TGTGCCAACAGCGCCGCGGGCAGGGGGAATGAAAAACTGTTTTTT.

In this sample, this clonotype turned up a few times. The chain recombines TRBV9 with TRBJ1-1; a weak D match, TRBD1 (6 bases). The germline V gene encodes CDR1 SGDLS and CDR2 YYNGEE. The CDR3 has 13 residues. V dropped 1 base and J dropped 6 bases, with 10 bases sitting between them. The CDR3 loop is CASSVSGASEAFF. The CDR3 DNA reads TGTGCCAGCAGCGTATCGGGGGCCTCTGAAGCTTTCTTT.

This clonotype was recorded many times. The rearrangement links TRBV5-1 to TRBJ1-6; TRBD1 agrees at 7 bases. Germline CDR1 SGHRS, CDR2 YFSETQ. CDR3 length equals 16 residues. J lost 8 bases, V lost 0 bases, and 8 bases had no gene match. The chain's CDR3 is CASSLAFGTADSPLHF. The CDR3, as DNA: TGCGCCAGCAGCTTGGCCTTCGGGACAGCGGATTCACCCCTCCACTTT.

This clonotype was found a few times. The rearrangement joins TRBV4-3 to TRBJ1-6; perhaps TRBD1 as D (5 bases). CDR3 length: 16 residues. V was cut by 3 bases and J by 8 bases, with 17 bases left in between. Germline CDR1 reads LGHNA; CDR2 reads YSLEER. CDR3 nucleotide sequence: TGCGCCAGCAGCCACACCCGGGACCGAACCTATTCACCCCTCCACTTT. It is translated as CASSHTRDRTYSPLHF.

There are many counts of this clonotype. The V call is TRBV2, the J call TRBJ2-7; weak D call: TRBD1 (6 bases). Germline V gene lookup returns CDR1 SNHLY and CDR2 FYNNEI. This CDR3 is 12 amino acids long. V lost 10 bases to trimming and J lost 4 bases, with 14 bases between them. The CDR3 nucleotides are TGTGCCACCGGACAGACCCCATACGAGCAGTACTTC. This sequence encodes CATGQTPYEQYF.

The sample holds a few counts of this clonotype. The rearrangement uses TRBV7-9 and TRBJ2-2; TRBD1 agrees at 7 bases. Germline CDR1 and CDR2: SEHNR and FQNEAQ (reference sequence). The CDR3 sequence is 13 residues long. This CDR3 is CAPGQSNTGELFF. The CDR3 nucleotides are TGTGCTCCGGGACAGTCGAACACCGGGGAGCTGTTTTTT.

This clonotype was observed a handful of times. This chain uses TRBV11-2 with TRBJ1-1; no reliable D call. The CDR3 totals 14 residues. V lost 5 bases and J 0 bases, leaving 10 bases between the germline ends. CDR1 and CDR2 (germline): SGHAT, FQNNGV. The CDR3 DNA sequence: TGTGCCAGCAGCGCCGGACGGATGAACACTGAAGCTTTCTTT. It yields the protein CASSAGRMNTEAFF.

This clonotype was picked up many times. Germline and junction disagree at one end, which may indicate a read error. V and J are TRBV12-3 or TRBV12-4 and TRBJ2-1; D gene ambiguous. The CDR3 is made up of 11 amino acids. Written as DNA, the CDR3 is TGCGCCAGCAGCTTGACCAATGAGCAGTTCTTC. Residues: CASSLTNEQFF.

This clonotype was seen many times. The V and J genes are TRBV7-9 and TRBJ2-1, with 12 positions matching TRBD2. Trimming cost V 3 bases and J 4 bases; bases outside gene matches: 4. This CDR3 comprises 16 residues. Germline loops: CDR1 SEHNR, CDR2 FQNEAQ (reference sequence). The CDR3 DNA is TGTGCCAGCAGCTTCCTAGCGGGAGGGCCGTACAATGAGCAGTTCTTC. It is translated as CASSFLAGGPYNEQFF.

This clonotype has a count of ten or more. The chain links TRBV10-3 to TRBJ2-3; the D is unclear. Germline V lookup: CDR1 ENHRY, CDR2 SYGVKD. V was pared by 4 bases and J by 2 bases, with 13 bases between. CDR3 length: 15 residues. The CDR3: CAISGGTPSTDTQYF. CDR3 nucleotides: TGTGCCATCAGTGGCGGCACTCCGTCCACAGATACGCAGTATTTT.

This clonotype has more than one count but fewer than ten. The chain uses TRBV2 and TRBJ2-5; 9 positions agree with TRBD1. The CDR3 length is 13 residues. Germline-derived CDR1 and CDR2 are SNHLY and FYNNEI. Trimming took 7 bases from V and 4 from J; bases not matched to a gene: 4. The CDR3 DNA reads as TGTGCCAGCACCCGGGACAGGGTAGAGACCCAGTACTTC. Amino acid sequence: CASTRDRVETQYF.

At least ten counts were recorded for this clonotype. CDR3 sequence: CATSRGMSSEETQYF. As DNA, the CDR3 is TGTGCCACCAGCAGAGGGATGTCTTCGGAAGAGACCCAGTACTTC. The chain is built from TRBV15 and TRBJ2-5, with D uncertain. CDR3 length: 15 residues. CDR1 LNHNV and CDR2 YYDKDF come from the germline V gene (reference sequence). The ends were cut back, 1 base at V and 3 bases at J, with 12 bases in the middle.

The chain employs TRBV5-1 and TRBJ1-1; D perhaps matches TRBD1 (5 bases). The V gene lost 1 base and the J gene lost 0 bases, with 7 bases spanning the gap. There are 14 residues in the CDR3. Germline CDR1 reads SGHRS; CDR2 reads YFSETQ. The CDR3 sequence: CASSLTDMNTEAFF. CDR3 nucleotides: TGCGCCAGCAGCTTGACGGACATGAACACTGAAGCTTTCTTT.

This clonotype has ten or more counts. The chain couples TRBV29-1 to TRBJ1-1; D call uncertain. Trimming removed 3 bases at V and 3 bases at J, with 20 bases between. In germline, CDR1 is SQVTM, CDR2 ANQGSEA. This CDR3 has 16 residues. CDR3 sequence (DNA): TGCAGCGTTGAGATACCCCTGGACGGAGTTCACACTGAAGCTTTCTTT. Translating gives CSVEIPLDGVHTEAFF.

This clonotype was picked up many times. The V call is TRBV7-3, the J call TRBJ2-2; TRBD2 is a possible D gene (7 bases). Germline-derived CDR1 and CDR2 are SGHTA and FQGTGA. This CDR3 comprises 17 residues. Trimming took off 4 bases at V and 2 bases at J, with 17 bases between the two ends. The CDR3 loop reads CASSSHFAGANTGELFF. In nucleotides, the CDR3 is TGTGCCAGCAGCTCCCATTTTGCGGGGGCCAACACCGGGGAGCTGTTTTTT.